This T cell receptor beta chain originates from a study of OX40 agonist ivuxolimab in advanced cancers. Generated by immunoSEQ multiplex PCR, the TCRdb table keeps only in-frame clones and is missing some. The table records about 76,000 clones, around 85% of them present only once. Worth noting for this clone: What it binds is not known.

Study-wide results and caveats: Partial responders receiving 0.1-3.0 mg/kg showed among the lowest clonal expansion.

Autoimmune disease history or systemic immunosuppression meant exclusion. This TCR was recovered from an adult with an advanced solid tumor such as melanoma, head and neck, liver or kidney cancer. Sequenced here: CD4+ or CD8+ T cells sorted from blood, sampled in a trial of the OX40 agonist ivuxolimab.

This CDR3 is CASNRMNTEAFF. CDR3 nucleotides: TGTGCCAGCAACCGGATGAACACTGAAGCTTTCTTT. The V gene is TRBV6-6, the J gene TRBJ1-1; D is undetermined. The CDR3 extends over 12 amino acids. V was clipped by 7 bases and J by 0 bases, with 6 bases between them. Germline CDR1 MNHNY, CDR2 SVGAGI (reference sequence).